A single sample is the source of the 25 T cell receptor beta chains below, sequenced in a study of T cell responses to AZD1222 COVID-19 vaccine. The table came from immunoSEQ multiplex PCR; TCRdb's copy has only in-frame clones and leaves some out. Of roughly 190,000 clones listed, 80% to 95% were seen once; the top ten hold around 3.7%. Sequenced here: peripheral blood, sampled 28 days after the second AZD1222 dose. The receptors were gathered from an adult who received the AZD1222 COVID-19 vaccine.

V gene TRBV10-3 combines with J gene TRBJ2-7, with D possibly matching TRBD1 (5 bases). Germline lookup yields CDR1 ENHRY and CDR2 SYGVKD. The V end was cut by 5 bases, the J end by 4 bases, with 12 bases between. The CDR3 length is 13 residues. CDR3 bases: TGTGCCATCAGTCGGCAGGGTGGTTACGAGCAGTACTTC. Its translation is CAISRQGGYEQYF.

J is TRBJ2-2 and V is TRBV10-1; D gene unclear. V lost 8 bases, J lost 9 bases, and 10 bases lay in between. The CDR3 is made up of 11 amino acids. Germline-derived CDR1 and CDR2 are WNHNN and SYGVQD (reference sequence). CDR3 region: CASPKGRELFF. The CDR3 nucleotides are TGCGCCAGCCCAAAGGGCCGGGAGCTGTTTTTT.

V is TRBV6-1 and J is TRBJ1-5; D gene unclear. There are 12 residues in the CDR3. Trimming pared 1 base from V and 3 bases from J, leaving 1 base between. The germline V gene encodes CDR1 MNHNS and CDR2 SASEGT. Here the CDR3 reads CASSEVNQPQHF. The CDR3 DNA sequence: TGTGCCAGCAGTGAAGTCAATCAGCCCCAGCATTTT.

The chain recombines TRBV28 with TRBJ1-4, with 8 bases that match TRBD1. With 5 bases clipped from V and 7 bases from J, the junction kept 9 bases outside the gene matches. Germline-derived CDR1 and CDR2 are MDHEN and SYDVKM. This CDR3 spans 15 amino acids. The CDR3, as DNA: TGTGCCAGCAGTGCCCGCGGACAGGGAGTTGAAAAACTGTTTTTT. Protein sequence: CASSARGQGVEKLFF.

The chain couples TRBV5-1 to TRBJ2-1, with TRBD2 identical over 11 bases. This CDR3 spans 15 amino acids. Germline V gene lookup returns CDR1 SGHRS and CDR2 YFSETQ. Germline trimming cut 3 bases from V and 9 bases from J; bases unmatched to any gene: 8. CDR3 nucleotide sequence: TGCGCCAGCAGCTATGCACTAGCGGGAGCTGGTGAGCAGTTCTTC. It is translated as CASSYALAGAGEQFF.

The chain links TRBV29-1 to TRBJ2-7; the match to TRBD2 covers 9 bases. This CDR3 contains 12 residues. Looked up from germline, CDR1 is SQVTM and CDR2 is ANQGSEA. V lost 7 bases, J lost 1 base, and 2 bases stayed unmatched. The CDR3 loop reads CSDLAGSYEQYF. CDR3 sequence (DNA): TGCAGCGACCTAGCGGGATCCTACGAGCAGTACTTC.

The chain combines TRBV28 with TRBJ2-5; the match to TRBD1 covers 7 bases. The CDR3 sequence is 14 residues long. V trimming: 3 bases; J trimming: 4 bases; junction bases outside the gene matches: 5. Germline loops: CDR1 MDHEN, CDR2 SYDVKM. CDR3 coding DNA: TGTGCCAGCAGTTTTTTCGACAGGGTAGAGACCCAGTACTTC. This encodes CASSFFDRVETQYF. Full variable domain (remainder filled in from reference TRBV28 and TRBJ2-5): DVKVTQSSRYLVKRTGEKVFLECVQDMDHENMFWYRQDPGLGLRLIYFSYDVKMKEKGDIPEGYSVSREKKERFSLILESASTNQTSMYLCASSFFDRVETQYFGPGTRLLVL.

Worth noting for this clone: Mismatch with germline at one junction end may stem from a read error. The chain links TRBV19 to TRBJ2-2; 10 bases align to TRBD2. The CDR3 extends over 14 amino acids. From germline, CDR1 is LNHDA and CDR2 SQIVND (reference sequence). The CDR3 region has the DNA TGTGCCAGTAGGATAGCGGGAGGCACCGGGGAGCTGTTTTTT. The encoded protein is CASRIAGGTGELFF.

This chain connects TRBV6-1 to TRBJ2-3; 7 bases are shared with TRBD2. From germline, CDR1 is MNHNS and CDR2 SASEGT. This CDR3 is built from 15 residues. V lost 1 base, J lost 1 base, and 2 bases stayed unmatched. CDR3 nucleotides: TGTGCCAGCAGTGAAGTGGGGAGGGGCACAGATACGCAGTATTTT. Translation gives CASSEVGRGTDTQYF.

The V call is TRBV5-8, the J call TRBJ1-2, with D unclear. Germline lookup yields CDR1 SGHTS and CDR2 YDEGEE. The CDR3 loop spans 13 amino acids. Trimming pared 4 bases from V and 2 bases from J, leaving 9 bases between. Written as DNA, the CDR3 is TGTGCCAGCAGCCGAGCGAGAAACTATGGCTACACCTTC. This translates into CASSRARNYGYTF.

V is TRBV10-3 and J is TRBJ2-2; 7 nucleotides line up with TRBD1. V lost 10 bases and J lost 4; bases outside the gene matches: 9. CDR3 size: 14 residues. Per the germline V gene, CDR1 is ENHRY and CDR2 is SYGVKD. CDR3 sequence: CATKDRDTTGELFF. In nucleotides, the CDR3 is TGTGCCACGAAAGACAGGGACACCACCGGGGAGCTGTTTTTT.

V and J are TRBV6-8 and TRBJ2-2, with 9 bases lining up with TRBD2. The germline gives CDR1 MNHGY, CDR2 SAAAGT. The V segment lost 5 bases and the J segment 5 bases; nucleotides outside the gene matches: 15. CDR3 length: 18 amino acids. In DNA form, the CDR3 reads TGTGCCAGCAGTCCCAGGCGGGAGGGCCTTCTGGGAACCGGGGAGCTGTTTTTT. This encodes CASSPRREGLLGTGELFF.

This chain connects TRBV11-2 to TRBJ2-5; tentative D call: TRBD1 (6 bases). Germline loops: CDR1 SGHAT, CDR2 FQNNGV. The CDR3 length is 13 residues. Trimming cost V 5 bases and J 1 base, with 8 bases left between them. The CDR3: CASSLGAQETQYF. The CDR3 nucleotides are TGTGCCAGCAGCCTGGGGGCCCAAGAGACCCAGTACTTC.

This clone is a singleton in its sample. The CDR3 here is CASSALGYEQYF. Written as DNA, the CDR3 is TGTGCCAGCAGCGCGCTTGGTTACGAGCAGTACTTC. The V gene is TRBV7-9, the J gene TRBJ2-7, with no clear D. Trimming removed 5 bases at V and 4 bases at J, with 9 bases between. CDR1 is SEHNR, CDR2 FQNEAQ, per germline (reference sequence). The CDR3 is made up of 12 amino acids.

The chain's CDR3 is CASSPDYNYGYTF. The CDR3 nucleotides are TGTGCCAGCTCACCGGATTATAACTATGGCTACACCTTC. The rearrangement uses TRBV18 and TRBJ1-2, with D unclear. V dropped 3 bases and J dropped 1 base, with 6 bases sitting between them. CDR1 KGHSH and CDR2 LQKENI come from the germline V gene. The CDR3 length is 13 residues.

In its sample, this clone was seen once. The rearrangement uses TRBV5-1 and TRBJ1-3, with D possibly matching TRBD1 (5 bases). Looked up from germline, CDR1 is SGHRS and CDR2 is YFSETQ. This CDR3 is 15 amino acids long. V lost 3 bases and J 0 bases, leaving 10 bases between the germline ends. CDR3 residues: CASSSGLYSGNTIYF. The CDR3 coding sequence is TGCGCCAGCAGCTCAGGGCTTTACTCTGGAAACACCATATATTTT.

The CDR3 DNA follows: TGTGCCAGCAGTTTAATGGGACAAGGCACCGGGGAGCTGTTTTTT. It translates to CASSLMGQGTGELFF. This rearrangement joins TRBV28 to TRBJ2-2, with D tentatively TRBD1 (6 bases). V was trimmed by 2 bases and J by 4 bases, leaving 11 bases between them. CDR1 is MDHEN and CDR2 is SYDVKM in the germline V gene. This CDR3 has 15 residues.

This clone was observed a single time. This sequence joins TRBV27 and TRBJ1-5; D unclear. This CDR3 has 13 residues. The germline V gene has CDR1 MNHEY and CDR2 SMNVEV (reference sequence). The V and J ends lost 0 bases and 6 bases respectively, with 6 bases between them. Written as DNA, the CDR3 is TGTGCCAGCAGTTTATCGACCGGTCAGCCCCAGCATTTT. Its translation is CASSLSTGQPQHF.

The V and J genes are TRBV6-5 and TRBJ2-7, with D unclear. The CDR3 runs 13 residues. V was pared by 6 bases and J by 2 bases, with 11 bases between. Germline values: CDR1 MNHEY, CDR2 SVGAGI. CDR3 region: CASSPGPAYEQYF. DNA for the CDR3: TGTGCCAGCAGCCCCGGGCCTGCCTACGAGCAGTACTTC.

This chain uses TRBV27 with TRBJ2-2; 14 bases agree with TRBD2. CDR1 MNHEY and CDR2 SMNVEV come from the germline V gene (reference sequence). After removal of 7 bases from V and 7 bases from J, the junction contained 8 bases not matched to a gene. CDR3 size: 16 residues. CDR3: CASKQGTSGSDGELFF. The CDR3 bases are TGTGCCAGCAAACAGGGGACTAGCGGGAGTGACGGGGAGCTGTTTTTT.

The chain links TRBV13 to TRBJ2-1, with 10 bases fitting TRBD2. This CDR3 is built from 20 residues. V was pared by 2 bases and J by 1 base, with 14 bases of the junction left unmatched. Germline loops: CDR1 PRHDT, CDR2 FYEKMQ (reference sequence). DNA for the CDR3: TGTGCCAGCAGCTTAAGGACAGGTTCCCAACTAGCGGGATCCTACAATGAGCAGTTCTTC. Protein product: CASSLRTGSQLAGSYNEQFF.

This clone has only one observation. This chain uses TRBV23-1 with TRBJ2-5; D unresolved. TRBV23-1 is placed among ORFs of uncertain function. This CDR3 has 15 amino acids. Trimming pared 3 bases from V and 4 bases from J, leaving 15 bases between. CDR3 loop: CASSHGWKARETQYF. The DNA of the CDR3 is TGCGCCAGCAGTCATGGGTGGAAAGCGAGAGAGACCCAGTACTTC.

This clone has only a few counts. J is TRBJ2-7 and V is TRBV3-1 (or the pseudogene TRBV3-2); 8 positions match TRBD2. CDR1 and CDR2 from the germline V gene are LGHDT and YNNKEL (reference sequence). This CDR3 has 17 residues. The ends lost 1 base at V and 7 bases at J; junction bases unmatched: 15. The CDR3 here is CASSQAQRASGLGEQYF. In DNA form, the CDR3 reads TGTGCCAGCAGCCAAGCCCAGAGGGCTAGCGGGTTGGGAGAGCAGTACTTC.

This sequence joins TRBV28 and TRBJ2-2, with 10 bases that match TRBD2. V lost 6 bases and J lost 5; bases outside the gene matches: 3. Germline CDR1 and CDR2: MDHEN and SYDVKM. The CDR3 loop spans 14 amino acids. The CDR3 sequence: CASRVTSGTGELFF. CDR3 in DNA: TGTGCCAGCAGGGTGACTAGCGGGACCGGGGAGCTGTTTTTT.

The rearrangement links TRBV6-2 or TRBV6-3 to TRBJ2-7; 10 bases align to TRBD2. CDR1 is MNHEY, CDR2 SVGEGT, per germline. V was clipped by 2 bases and J by 3 bases; unmatched bases: 4. The CDR3 has 15 residues. For the CDR3, the DNA is TGTGCCAGCAGTTACGGGCCTAGCGGGGGCTACGAGCAGTACTTC. As protein: CASSYGPSGGYEQYF.